The 14 T cell receptor beta chains presented below share a single source sample, sequenced in a study of cytomegalovirus exposure and HLA in healthy donors. Generated by immunoSEQ multiplex PCR, the TCRdb table keeps only in-frame clones and is missing some. Of some 240,000 clones detected, approximately 83% appear once; the ten largest clones hold roughly 1.2%. The specimen sequenced was PBMCs. The receptors were sampled from a woman aged 25 to 45 in good health and CMV-seropositive.

The J gene is TRBJ1-3, the V gene TRBV5-1, with 8 bases aligning to TRBD1. The trim removed 7 bases at V and 3 bases at J, leaving 9 bases unmatched. The CDR3 has 15 amino acids. Germline assignment: CDR1 SGHRS and CDR2 YFSETQ. CDR3 sequence: CASATGGFGGNTIYF. The CDR3 region has the DNA TGCGCCAGCGCCACAGGGGGTTTTGGTGGAAACACCATATATTTT.

The V and J genes are TRBV18 and TRBJ2-7, with 9 positions matching TRBD2. Germline V gives CDR1 KGHSH, CDR2 LQKENI. This CDR3 contains 17 residues. V dropped 3 bases and J dropped 5; count of bases not matched to a gene: 14. CDR3 sequence (DNA): TGTGCCAGCTCACCTTTATCTCCGGGACTAGCAGGTGACGAGCAGTACTTC. Its protein product is CASSPLSPGLAGDEQYF.

The rearrangement joins TRBV5-1 to TRBJ1-2; 9 positions match TRBD1. Germline CDR1 reads SGHRS; CDR2 reads YFSETQ. The CDR3 is 16 residues long. J lost 7 bases, V lost 0 bases, and 10 bases had no gene match. CDR3 nucleotides: TGCGCCAGCAGCTTGGCAACCGGGACAGGGCCTCGTGGCTACACCTTC. Protein: CASSLATGTGPRGYTF. The full variable domain, with the rest looked up from reference TRBV5-1 and TRBJ1-2, is KAGVTQTPRYLIKTRGQQVTLSCSPISGHRSVSWYQQTPGQGLQFLFEYFSETQRNKGNFPGRFSGRQFSNSRSEMNVSTLELGDSALYLCASSLATGTGPRGYTFGSGTRLTVV.

This chain joins TRBV10-3 and TRBJ1-1; TRBD1 is a possible D gene (5 bases). V gave up 5 bases and J gave up 1 base, with 17 bases separating them. Germline V gives CDR1 ENHRY, CDR2 SYGVKD. The CDR3 covers 16 residues. The CDR3 spells CAISPPPYTGNTEAFF. Written as DNA, the CDR3 is TGTGCCATCAGTCCACCCCCATATACAGGGAACACTGAAGCTTTCTTT.

This chain links TRBV25-1 with TRBJ2-7; the match to TRBD1 covers 10 bases. CDR1 is MGHDK, CDR2 SYGVNS, per germline. Losses at the gene ends were 5 bases for V and 2 bases for J; bases not matched to a gene: 3. The CDR3 is 14 residues long. The CDR3 spells CASSTGTGAYEQYF. The CDR3, as DNA: TGTGCCAGCAGTACCGGGACAGGGGCCTACGAGCAGTACTTC.

The chain combines TRBV27 with TRBJ1-1, with D possibly being TRBD1 (5 bases). Germline CDR1 and CDR2: MNHEY and SMNVEV (reference sequence). The CDR3 sequence is 14 residues long. The ends were cut back, 3 bases at V and 3 bases at J, with 11 bases in the middle. The CDR3 coding sequence is TGTGCCAGCAGTTTGGGGCAGCACCACACTGAAGCTTTCTTT. Its protein is CASSLGQHHTEAFF.

The chain combines TRBV28 with TRBJ2-7, with 11 bases that match TRBD1. The CDR3 contains 15 residues. Per germline, CDR1 MDHEN and CDR2 SYDVKM. The junction had 6 bases not matched to a gene; V was cut back by 6 bases and J by 2 bases. This CDR3 reads CASRNQGQGAYEQYF. The CDR3 nucleotides read TGTGCCAGCAGGAATCAGGGACAGGGGGCCTACGAGCAGTACTTC.

The rearrangement uses TRBV19 and TRBJ2-6; no reliable D call. Germline lookup yields CDR1 LNHDA and CDR2 SQIVND (reference sequence). V lost 7 bases and J 4 bases, leaving 17 bases between the germline ends. There are 16 residues in the CDR3. CDR3: CASTDSPTWGANVLTF. CDR3 nucleotides: TGTGCCAGTACTGACTCCCCGACGTGGGGGGCCAACGTCCTGACTTTC.

This clone has only a few counts. The chain uses TRBV5-4 and TRBJ1-5; D might be TRBD1 (5 bases). V dropped 4 bases and J dropped 0 bases, with 11 bases sitting between them. Germline V gene data show CDR1 as SGHNT and CDR2 as YYREEE (reference sequence). The CDR3 spans 15 residues. CDR3 nucleotide sequence: TGTGCCAGCAGCATACGGGGGATTAGCAATCAGCCCCAGCATTTT. This codes for CASSIRGISNQPQHF.

The gene calls are TRBV29-1 and TRBJ1-1, with D hard to call. Trimming cost V 4 bases and J 1 base, with 13 bases left between them. The CDR3 is made up of 14 amino acids. Germline V CDR1 and CDR2: SQVTM, ANQGSEA. The CDR3 nucleotides are TGCAGCGTTGTGCAGCCACCGGGGAACACTGAAGCTTTCTTT. Protein product: CSVVQPPGNTEAFF.

The genes are TRBV7-2 and TRBJ2-1; 7 bases agree with TRBD2. The ends lost 1 base at V and 14 bases at J; junction bases unmatched: 5. CDR3 size: 12 residues. Germline lookup yields CDR1 SGHTA and CDR2 FQGNSA. CDR3: CASSLDGLEEFF. In DNA form, the CDR3 reads TGTGCCAGCAGCTTAGACGGACTAGAAGAGTTCTTC.

The rearrangement links TRBV4-1 to TRBJ2-2; D is ambiguous. Germline V gives CDR1 MGHRA, CDR2 YSYEKL. This CDR3 spans 13 amino acids. With 5 bases removed from V and 3 bases from J, the gap between germline ends came to 7 bases. CDR3 DNA sequence: TGCGCCAGCAGCTCTATCGACACCGGGGAGCTGTTTTTT. It encodes CASSSIDTGELFF.

This clone has a handful of counts. V and J are TRBV27 and TRBJ2-7, with 7 bases lining up with TRBD1. The junction had 12 bases not matched to a gene; V was cut back by 1 base and J by 6 bases. This CDR3 has 16 residues. Germline CDR1 MNHEY, CDR2 SMNVEV (reference sequence). The chain's CDR3 is CASSLFPRTGAAEQYF. CDR3 sequence (DNA): TGTGCCAGCAGTTTATTCCCTAGGACAGGCGCGGCCGAGCAGTACTTC.

The genes are TRBV27 and TRBJ2-6; weak D call: TRBD2 (6 bases). The V and J ends lost 6 bases and 1 base respectively, with 19 bases between them. The CDR3 loop spans 18 amino acids. Germline CDR1 is MNHEY and CDR2 is SMNVEV (reference sequence). The CDR3: CASRLASLRLSGANVLTF. The CDR3 DNA follows: TGTGCCAGCAGACTAGCTAGCCTCAGACTTTCTGGGGCCAACGTCCTGACTTTC.